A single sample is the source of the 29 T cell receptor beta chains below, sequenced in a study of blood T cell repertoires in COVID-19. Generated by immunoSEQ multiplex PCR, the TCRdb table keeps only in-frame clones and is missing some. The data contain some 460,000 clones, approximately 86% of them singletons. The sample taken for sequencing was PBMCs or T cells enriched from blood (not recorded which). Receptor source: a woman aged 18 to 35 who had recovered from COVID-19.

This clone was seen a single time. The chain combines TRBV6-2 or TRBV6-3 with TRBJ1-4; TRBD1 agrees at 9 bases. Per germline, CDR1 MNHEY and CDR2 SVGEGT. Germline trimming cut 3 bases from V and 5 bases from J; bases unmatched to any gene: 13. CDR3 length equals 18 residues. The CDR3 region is CASSYSPGQGRGNEKLFF. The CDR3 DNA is TGTGCCAGCAGTTATTCCCCGGGACAGGGCCGTGGGAATGAAAAACTGTTTTTT.

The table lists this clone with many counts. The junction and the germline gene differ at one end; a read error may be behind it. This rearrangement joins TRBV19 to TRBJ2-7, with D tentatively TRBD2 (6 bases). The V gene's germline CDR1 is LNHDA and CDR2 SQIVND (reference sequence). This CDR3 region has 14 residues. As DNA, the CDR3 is TGTGCCAGTAGTATAACGAGGGACTCCCACGAGCAGTACTTC. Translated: CASSITRDSHEQYF.

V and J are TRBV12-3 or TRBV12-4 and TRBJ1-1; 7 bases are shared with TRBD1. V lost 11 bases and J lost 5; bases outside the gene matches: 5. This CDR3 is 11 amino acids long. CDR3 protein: CALGGLTEAFF. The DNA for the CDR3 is TGTGCCTTAGGGGGCCTAACTGAAGCTTTCTTT.

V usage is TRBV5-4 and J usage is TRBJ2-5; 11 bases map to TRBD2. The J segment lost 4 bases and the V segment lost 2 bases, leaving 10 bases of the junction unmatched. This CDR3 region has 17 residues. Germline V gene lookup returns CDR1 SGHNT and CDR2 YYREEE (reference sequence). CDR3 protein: CASSFENSGGAGETQYF. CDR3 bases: TGTGCCAGCAGCTTCGAAAATAGCGGGGGGGCCGGAGAGACCCAGTACTTC.

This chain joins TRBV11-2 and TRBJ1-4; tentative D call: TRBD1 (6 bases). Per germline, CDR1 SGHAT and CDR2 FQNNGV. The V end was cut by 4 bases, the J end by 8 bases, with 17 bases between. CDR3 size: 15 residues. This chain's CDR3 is CASSSRTGREEKLFF. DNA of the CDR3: TGTGCCAGCAGCTCCAGAACAGGGAGGGAGGAAAAACTGTTTTTT.

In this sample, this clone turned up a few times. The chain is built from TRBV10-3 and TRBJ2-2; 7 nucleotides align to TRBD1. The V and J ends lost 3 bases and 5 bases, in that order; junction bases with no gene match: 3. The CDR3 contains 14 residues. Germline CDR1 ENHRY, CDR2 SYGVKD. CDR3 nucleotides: TGTGCCATCAGTGAAGACAGGGATACCGGGGAGCTGTTTTTT. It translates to CAISEDRDTGELFF.

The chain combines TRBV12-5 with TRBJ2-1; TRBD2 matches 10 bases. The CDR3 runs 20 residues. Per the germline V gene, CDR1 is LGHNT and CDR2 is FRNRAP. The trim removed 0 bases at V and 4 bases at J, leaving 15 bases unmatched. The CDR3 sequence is CASGLVLWASGGARYNEQFF. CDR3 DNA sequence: TGTGCTAGTGGTTTGGTCCTTTGGGCTAGCGGGGGCGCGAGGTACAATGAGCAGTTCTTC.

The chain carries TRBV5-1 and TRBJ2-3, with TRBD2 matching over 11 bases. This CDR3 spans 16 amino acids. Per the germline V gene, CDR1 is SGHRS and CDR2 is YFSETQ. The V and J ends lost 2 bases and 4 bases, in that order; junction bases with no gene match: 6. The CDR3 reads CASSFSGTSGSDTQYF. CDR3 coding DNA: TGCGCCAGCAGCTTTTCCGGGACTAGCGGTTCAGATACGCAGTATTTT.

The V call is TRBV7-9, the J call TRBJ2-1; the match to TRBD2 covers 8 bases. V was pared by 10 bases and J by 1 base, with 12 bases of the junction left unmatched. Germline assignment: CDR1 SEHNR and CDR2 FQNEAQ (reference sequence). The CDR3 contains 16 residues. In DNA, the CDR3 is TGTGCCACTCGCGGGGGGTCTTCGAAATCCTACAATGAGCAGTTCTTC. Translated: CATRGGSSKSYNEQFF.

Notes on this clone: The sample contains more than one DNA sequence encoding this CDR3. This chain's CDR3 is CASSPSGGEQYF. For the CDR3, the DNA is TGTGCCAGCTCACCCTCGGGGGGCGAGCAGTACTTC. This rearrangement joins TRBV18 to TRBJ2-7, with 7 bases that match TRBD2. V was pared by 3 bases and J by 6 bases, with 2 bases of the junction left unmatched. From germline, CDR1 is KGHSH and CDR2 LQKENI. The CDR3 is 12 residues long.

CDR3 DNA sequence: TGTGCCACCAGCCTCGGGGTCGAAGGCACAGATACGCAGTATTTT. This codes for CATSLGVEGTDTQYF. This chain connects TRBV15 to TRBJ2-3; D may be TRBD2 (5 bases). V gave up 5 bases and J gave up 1 base, with 13 bases separating them. CDR1 is LNHNV and CDR2 is YYDKDF in the germline V gene (reference sequence). The CDR3 has 15 amino acids.

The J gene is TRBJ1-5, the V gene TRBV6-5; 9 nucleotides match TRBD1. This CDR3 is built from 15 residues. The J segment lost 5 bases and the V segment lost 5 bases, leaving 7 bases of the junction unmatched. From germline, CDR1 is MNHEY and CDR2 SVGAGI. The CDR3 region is CASSTTGGLDQPQHF. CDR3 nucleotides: TGTGCCAGCAGTACGACAGGGGGATTGGATCAGCCCCAGCATTTT.

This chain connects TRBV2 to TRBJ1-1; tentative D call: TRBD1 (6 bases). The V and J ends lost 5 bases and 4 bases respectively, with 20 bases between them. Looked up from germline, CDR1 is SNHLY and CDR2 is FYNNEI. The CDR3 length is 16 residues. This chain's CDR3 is CASSTHRVSGATEAFF. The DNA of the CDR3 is TGTGCCAGCAGTACGCACAGGGTGAGTGGGGCCACTGAAGCTTTCTTT.

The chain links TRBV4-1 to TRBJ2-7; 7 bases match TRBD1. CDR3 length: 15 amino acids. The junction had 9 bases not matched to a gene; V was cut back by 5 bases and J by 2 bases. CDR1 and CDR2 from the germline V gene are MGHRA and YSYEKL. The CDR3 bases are TGCGCCAGCAGCTTCGACAGGACAGGAGCCTACGAGCAGTACTTC. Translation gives CASSFDRTGAYEQYF.

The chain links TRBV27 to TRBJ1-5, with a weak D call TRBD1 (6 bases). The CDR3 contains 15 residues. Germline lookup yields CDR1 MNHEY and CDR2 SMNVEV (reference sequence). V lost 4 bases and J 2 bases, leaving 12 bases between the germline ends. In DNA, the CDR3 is TGTGCCAGCAGTTCCGGGGACATGGGCAATCAGCCCCAGCATTTT. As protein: CASSSGDMGNQPQHF.

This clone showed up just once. The CDR3 loop reads CASSLGTGYSPLHF. The CDR3 bases are TGTGCCAGCAGCCTAGGGACAGGGTATTCACCCCTCCACTTT. V gene TRBV5-6 combines with J gene TRBJ1-6, with TRBD1 matching 9 bases. From germline, CDR1 is SGHDT and CDR2 YYEEEE. This CDR3 is built from 14 residues. J was trimmed by 8 bases and V by 4 bases; bases with no gene match: 4. Full variable domain (outside the CDR3, taken from reference TRBV5-6 and TRBJ1-6): DAGVTQSPTHLIKTRGQQVTLRCSPKSGHDTVSWYQQALGQGPQFIFQYYEEEERQRGNFPDRFSGHQFPNYSSELNVNALLLGDSALYLCASSLGTGYSPLHFGNGTRLTVT.

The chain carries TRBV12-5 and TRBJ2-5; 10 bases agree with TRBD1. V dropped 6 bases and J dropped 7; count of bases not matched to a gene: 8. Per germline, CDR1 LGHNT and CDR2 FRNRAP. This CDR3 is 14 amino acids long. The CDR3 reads CASGPGGDRGTQYF. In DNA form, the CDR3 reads TGTGCTAGTGGCCCTGGTGGGGACAGGGGGACCCAGTACTTC. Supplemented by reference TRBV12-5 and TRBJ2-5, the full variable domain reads DARVTQTPRHKVTEMGQEVTMRCQPILGHNTVFWYRQTMMQGLELLAYFRNRAPLDDSGMPKDRFSAEMPDATLATLKIQPSEPRDSAVYFCASGPGGDRGTQYFGPGTRLLVL.

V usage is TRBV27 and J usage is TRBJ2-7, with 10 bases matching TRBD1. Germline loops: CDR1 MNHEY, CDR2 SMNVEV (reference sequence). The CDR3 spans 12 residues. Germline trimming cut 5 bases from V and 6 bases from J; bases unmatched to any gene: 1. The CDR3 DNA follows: TGTGCCAGCAGTCGGACAGGGGGCGAGCAGTACTTC. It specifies CASSRTGGEQYF.

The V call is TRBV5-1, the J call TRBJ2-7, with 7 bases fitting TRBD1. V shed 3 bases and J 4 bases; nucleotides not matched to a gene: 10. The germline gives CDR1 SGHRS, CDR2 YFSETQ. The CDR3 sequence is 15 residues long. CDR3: CASSWGQYGAYEQYF. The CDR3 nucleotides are TGCGCCAGCAGCTGGGGACAGTATGGGGCGTACGAGCAGTACTTC.

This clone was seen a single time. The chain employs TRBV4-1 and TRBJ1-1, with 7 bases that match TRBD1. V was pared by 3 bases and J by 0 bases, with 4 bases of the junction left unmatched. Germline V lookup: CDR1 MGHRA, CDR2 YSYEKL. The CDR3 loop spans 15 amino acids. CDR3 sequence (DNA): TGCGCCAGCAGCCATGGGACAGCAATGAACACTGAAGCTTTCTTT. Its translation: CASSHGTAMNTEAFF.

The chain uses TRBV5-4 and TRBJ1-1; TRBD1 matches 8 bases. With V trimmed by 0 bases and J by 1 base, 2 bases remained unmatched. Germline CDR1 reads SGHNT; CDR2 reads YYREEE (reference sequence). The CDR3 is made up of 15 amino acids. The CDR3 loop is CASSLAGQGNTEAFF. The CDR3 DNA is TGTGCCAGCAGCTTGGCCGGACAGGGGAACACTGAAGCTTTCTTT.

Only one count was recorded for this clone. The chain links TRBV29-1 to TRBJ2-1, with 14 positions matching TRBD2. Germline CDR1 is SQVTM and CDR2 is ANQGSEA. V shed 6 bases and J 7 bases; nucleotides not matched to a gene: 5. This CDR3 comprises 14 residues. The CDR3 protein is CSVGRTSGGNEQFF. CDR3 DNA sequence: TGCAGCGTCGGGAGGACTAGCGGGGGGAATGAGCAGTTCTTC.

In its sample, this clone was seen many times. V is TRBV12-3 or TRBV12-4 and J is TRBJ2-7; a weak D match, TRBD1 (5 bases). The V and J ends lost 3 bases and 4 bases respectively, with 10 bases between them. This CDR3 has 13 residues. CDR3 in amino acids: CASSLGREYEQYF. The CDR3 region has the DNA TGTGCCAGCAGTTTGGGCAGGGAATACGAGCAGTACTTC.

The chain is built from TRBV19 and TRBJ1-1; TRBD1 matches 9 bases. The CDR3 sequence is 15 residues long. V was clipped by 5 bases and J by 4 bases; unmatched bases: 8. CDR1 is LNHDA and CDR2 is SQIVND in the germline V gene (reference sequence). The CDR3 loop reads CASSDRDRVVTEAFF. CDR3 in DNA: TGTGCCAGTAGTGACCGGGACAGGGTGGTCACTGAAGCTTTCTTT. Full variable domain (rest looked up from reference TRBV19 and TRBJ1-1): DGGITQSPKYLFRKEGQNVTLSCEQNLNHDAMYWYRQDPGQGLRLIYYSQIVNDFQKGDIAEGYSVSREKKESFPLTVTSAQKNPTAFYLCASSDRDRVVTEAFFGQGTRLTVV.

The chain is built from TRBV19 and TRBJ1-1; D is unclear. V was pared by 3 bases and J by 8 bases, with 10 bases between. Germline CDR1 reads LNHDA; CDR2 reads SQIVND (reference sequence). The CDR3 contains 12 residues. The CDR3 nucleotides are TGTGCCAGTAGTATGGGCTCGATAGAAGCTTTCTTT. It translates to CASSMGSIEAFF.

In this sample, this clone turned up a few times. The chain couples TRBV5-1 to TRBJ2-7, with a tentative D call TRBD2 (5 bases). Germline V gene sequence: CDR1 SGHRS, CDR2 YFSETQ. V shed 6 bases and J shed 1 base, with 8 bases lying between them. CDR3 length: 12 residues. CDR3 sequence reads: CASMGGSYEQYF. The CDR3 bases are TGCGCCAGCATGGGCGGGTCCTACGAGCAGTACTTC.

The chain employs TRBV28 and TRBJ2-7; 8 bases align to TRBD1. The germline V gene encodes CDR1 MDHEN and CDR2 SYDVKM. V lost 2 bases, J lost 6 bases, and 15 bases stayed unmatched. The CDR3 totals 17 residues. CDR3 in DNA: TGTGCCAGCAGTTTAAGGCCCCCGGACCAGGGGGCCTCCGAGCAGTACTTC. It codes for CASSLRPPDQGASEQYF.

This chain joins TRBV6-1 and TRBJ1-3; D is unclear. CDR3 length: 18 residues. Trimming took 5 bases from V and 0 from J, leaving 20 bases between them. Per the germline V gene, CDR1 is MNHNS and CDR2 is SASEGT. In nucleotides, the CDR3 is TGTGCCAGCAGTAAAGGTCTAAATTCCTACCCCTCTGGAAACACCATATATTTT. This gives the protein CASSKGLNSYPSGNTIYF.

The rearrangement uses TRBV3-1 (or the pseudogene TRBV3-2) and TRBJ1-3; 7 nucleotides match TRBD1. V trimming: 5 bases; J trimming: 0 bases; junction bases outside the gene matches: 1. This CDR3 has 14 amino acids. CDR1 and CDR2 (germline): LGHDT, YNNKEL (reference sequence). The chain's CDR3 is CASSWDSSGNTIYF. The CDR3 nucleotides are TGTGCCAGCAGCTGGGACAGCTCTGGAAACACCATATATTTT.